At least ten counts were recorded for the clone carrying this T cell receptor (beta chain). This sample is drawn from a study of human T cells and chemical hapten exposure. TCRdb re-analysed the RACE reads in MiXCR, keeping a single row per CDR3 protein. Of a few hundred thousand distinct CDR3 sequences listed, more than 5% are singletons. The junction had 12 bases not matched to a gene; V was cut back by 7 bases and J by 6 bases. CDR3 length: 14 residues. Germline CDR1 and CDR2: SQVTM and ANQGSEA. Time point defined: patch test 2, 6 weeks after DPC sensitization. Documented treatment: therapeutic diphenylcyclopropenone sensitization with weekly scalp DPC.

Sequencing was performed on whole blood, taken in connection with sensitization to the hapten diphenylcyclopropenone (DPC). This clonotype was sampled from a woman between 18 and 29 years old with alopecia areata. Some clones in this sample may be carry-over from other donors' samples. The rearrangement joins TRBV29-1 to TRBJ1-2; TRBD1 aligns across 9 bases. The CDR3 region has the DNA TGCAGCGGGAATAAGGGACAGGGAAATGATGGCTACACCTTC. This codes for CSGNKGQGNDGYTF.